The present T cell receptor beta chain was sequenced within a study of T cell responses to AZD1222 COVID-19 vaccine. Overall study results and limits: Two doses of AZD1222 preceded a rise in Spike-specific TCR breadth and depth. Mostly white British, mostly female donors; authors suggested clonal diversity may be underestimated. Repertoire samples came only from after the peak T cell response.

Comment on this clone: Its antigen is as yet unknown.

Second-dose timings of about 4 or about 12 weeks were pooled. The repertoire was sequenced with immunoSEQ multiplex PCR; TCRdb's copy has only in-frame clones and lacks some. The data contain 150,000 to 200,000 clones, around 92% of them seen just once; the ten biggest clones take up 1% to 1.4%. The CDR3 length is 15 residues. In germline, CDR1 is MDHEN, CDR2 SYDVKM. V lost 6 bases, J lost 7 bases, and 14 bases stayed unmatched. This clonotype was obtained from an adult who received the AZD1222 COVID-19 vaccine. The input for sequencing was peripheral blood, taken 28 days after the second AZD1222 dose. J is TRBJ1-2 and V is TRBV28, with 7 positions matching TRBD1. In DNA, the CDR3 is TGTGCCAGCAGCCTCTCCGACAGGGAGGGTGCTGGCTACACCTTC. Translated: CASSLSDREGAGYTF.